This T cell receptor (beta chain) was identified during a study of chemoradiotherapy in HPV16-positive cancers. The CDR3 runs to 14 residues. Germline V gene sequence: CDR1 MDHEN, CDR2 SYDVKM. Assay: immunoSEQ multiplex PCR; the TCRdb copy retains only in-frame clones and omits some. The sample has several thousand clones; around 80% are singletons. The chain recombines TRBV28 with TRBJ1-6, with D perhaps TRBD1 (5 bases). This sequence was found in a human donor with HPV-associated anogenital cancer. This sample comprised tumor tissue, obtained from a patient who underwent chemoradiotherapy. CDR3 nucleotides: TGTGCAACCATGGGGGGGGAAAGAAATTCACCCCTCCACTTT. Translation gives CATMGGERNSPLHF.